This TCR beta chain was observed in a study of identical twins. Germline V gene lookup returns CDR1 DFQATT and CDR2 SNEGSKA (reference sequence). With 4 bases removed from V and 2 bases from J, the gap between germline ends came to 18 bases. The CDR3 is 16 residues long. Study outcomes and limitations: Donors were not followed over many years; analysis was cross-sectional. Alpha sequences that were out-of-frame and twin-shared showed an excess of low generation probability. Compared with models, monozygotic twins showed more out-of-frame TCR alpha sharing. Diverse VJ usage suggested most zero-insertion clonotypes were not invariant T cells.

TCRdb used MiXCR to reprocess the 5' RACE reads, holding one entry per CDR3 protein. The data contain about 200,000 distinct CDR3 sequences, less than 8% of them singletons. Details on this clonotype: Its antigen is as yet unknown.

This sample was also put to use in a study of yellow fever vaccine responses in identical twins.

The source is a woman younger than 30 in good health. The chain links TRBV20-1 to TRBJ1-5, with a weak D call TRBD1 (6 bases). The specimen was memory (CD45RO+) T cells sorted from blood. CDR3 amino acids: CSAKWGGPLGNQPQHF. The CDR3 nucleotides are TGCAGTGCTAAATGGGGGGGGCCTCTAGGCAATCAGCCCCAGCATTTT.